This TCR beta chain was observed in a study of T cells after yellow fever vaccination. As for the study in general: When fractions had low cell numbers, they were prepared with SMART-Seq v4 Ultra Low Input.

TCRdb analysed the 5' RACE reads with MiXCR anew, one entry per CDR3 protein. The sample has about 350,000 distinct CDR3 sequences; 8% to 9.5% are singletons. Turning to this clonotype: What it recognizes is unknown.

Trimming removed 5 bases from V and 8 bases from J, with 15 bases in between. Germline loops: CDR1 LNHDA, CDR2 SQIVND (reference sequence). The CDR3 is made up of 13 amino acids. Overall study results and limits: From the bulk population, abundant clonotypes could contaminate and appear within FACS-sorted repertoires. The study found a weaker secondary response that peaked faster, day 5 versus 15.

The receptor was isolated from a man aged 18 to 29 who received the YFV17D yellow fever vaccine. The gene calls are TRBV19 and TRBJ1-2, with D possibly TRBD1 on 5 matching bases. The starting material was PBMCs, obtained roughly seven weeks after the first yellow fever vaccination. CDR3 protein: CASSPSGGSGYTF. CDR3 nucleotides: TGTGCCAGTAGTCCCTCCGGGGGGAGCGGCTACACCTTC. Supplemented by reference TRBV19 and TRBJ1-2, the full variable domain reads DGGITQSPKYLFRKEGQNVTLSCEQNLNHDAMYWYRQDPGQGLRLIYYSQIVNDFQKGDIAEGYSVSREKKESFPLTVTSAQKNPTAFYLCASSPSGGSGYTFGSGTRLTVV.